The following is a TCR beta chain sequence with its context. The sample comes from a study of blood T cell repertoires in COVID-19. Across the whole study: There were acute and convalescent COVID-19 samples, and they came from the United States, Italy and Spain.

Per the original methods: How many nucleated cells were present was estimated from reference gene primer amplification. The protocol was immunoSEQ multiplex PCR, while the TCRdb copy is restricted to in-frame clones and leaves out a portion. V, J and clone size are those of that table, while D and trimming were read from the DNA. The sample holds some 240,000 clones, 86% seen once. This CDR3 comprises 15 residues. Germline values: CDR1 SGHRS, CDR2 YFSETQ. Trimming cost V 0 bases and J 1 base, with 5 bases left between them. Living in 20 to 30 US areas, the participants were between roughly 18 and 90 years of age.

This receptor was obtained from a woman in her thirties or forties with acute COVID-19. Sample: PBMCs or T cells enriched from blood (not recorded which). The V call is TRBV5-1, the J call TRBJ2-6; D uncertain. CDR3 nucleotide sequence: TGCGCCAGCAGCTTGGTCCAATCTGGGGCCAACGTCCTGACTTTC. This codes for CASSLVQSGANVLTF. The variable domain in full, completed from reference TRBV5-1 and TRBJ2-6, reads KAGVTQTPRYLIKTRGQQVTLSCSPISGHRSVSWYQQTPGQGLQFLFEYFSETQRNKGNFPGRFSGRQFSNSRSEMNVSTLELGDSALYLCASSLVQSGANVLTFGAGSRLTVL.